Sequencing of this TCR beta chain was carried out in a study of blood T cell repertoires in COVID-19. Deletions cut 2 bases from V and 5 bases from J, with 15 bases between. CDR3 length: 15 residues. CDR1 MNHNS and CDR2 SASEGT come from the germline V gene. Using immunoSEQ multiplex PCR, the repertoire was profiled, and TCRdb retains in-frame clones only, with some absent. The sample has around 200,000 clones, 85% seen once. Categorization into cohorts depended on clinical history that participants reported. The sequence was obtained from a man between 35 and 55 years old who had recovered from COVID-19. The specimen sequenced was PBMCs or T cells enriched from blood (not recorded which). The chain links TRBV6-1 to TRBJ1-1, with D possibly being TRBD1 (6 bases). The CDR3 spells CASSESTARGTEAFF. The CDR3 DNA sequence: TGTGCCAGCAGTGAATCAACTGCCAGGGGAACTGAAGCTTTCTTT.